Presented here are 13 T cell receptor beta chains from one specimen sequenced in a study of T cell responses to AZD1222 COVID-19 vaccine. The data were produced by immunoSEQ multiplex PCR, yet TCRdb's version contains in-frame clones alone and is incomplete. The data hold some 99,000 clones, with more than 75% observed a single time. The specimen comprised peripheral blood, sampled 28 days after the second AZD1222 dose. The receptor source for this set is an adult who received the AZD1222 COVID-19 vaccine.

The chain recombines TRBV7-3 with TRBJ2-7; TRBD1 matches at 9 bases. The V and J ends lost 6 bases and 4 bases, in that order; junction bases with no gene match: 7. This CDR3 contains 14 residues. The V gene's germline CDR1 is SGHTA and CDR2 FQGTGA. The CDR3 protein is CASSFSGTGYEQYF. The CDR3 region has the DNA TGTGCCAGCAGTTTTTCCGGGACAGGGTACGAGCAGTACTTC.

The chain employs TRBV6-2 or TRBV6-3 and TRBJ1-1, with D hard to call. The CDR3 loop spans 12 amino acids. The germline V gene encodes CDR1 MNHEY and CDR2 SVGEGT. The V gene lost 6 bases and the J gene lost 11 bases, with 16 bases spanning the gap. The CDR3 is CASSQAGLEAFF. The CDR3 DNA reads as TGTGCCAGCAGCCAGGCAGGACTTGAGGCTTTCTTT.

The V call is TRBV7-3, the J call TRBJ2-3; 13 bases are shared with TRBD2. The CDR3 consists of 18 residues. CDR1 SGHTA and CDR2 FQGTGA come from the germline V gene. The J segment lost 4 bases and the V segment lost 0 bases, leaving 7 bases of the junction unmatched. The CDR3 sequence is CASSLTRTSGSRADTQYF. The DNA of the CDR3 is TGTGCCAGCAGCTTAACGCGGACTAGCGGGAGTAGAGCAGATACGCAGTATTTT.

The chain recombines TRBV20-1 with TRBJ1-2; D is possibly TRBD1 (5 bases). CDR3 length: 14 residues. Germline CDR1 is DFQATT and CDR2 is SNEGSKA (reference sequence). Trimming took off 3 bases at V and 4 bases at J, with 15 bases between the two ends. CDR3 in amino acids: CSASWAGRGYGYTF. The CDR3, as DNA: TGCAGTGCTAGTTGGGCAGGGAGGGGCTATGGCTACACCTTC.

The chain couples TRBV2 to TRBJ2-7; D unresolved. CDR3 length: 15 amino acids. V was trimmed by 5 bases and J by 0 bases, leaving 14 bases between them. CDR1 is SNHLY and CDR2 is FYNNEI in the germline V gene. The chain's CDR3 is CASSLNGSPSYEQYF. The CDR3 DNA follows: TGTGCCAGCAGTCTTAACGGATCCCCCTCCTACGAGCAGTACTTC.

CDR3 residues: CASPEHGMNTEAFF. The CDR3 bases are TGTGCCAGTCCAGAACACGGAATGAACACTGAAGCTTTCTTT. This chain connects TRBV19 to TRBJ1-1; D unresolved. V gave up 8 bases and J gave up 0 bases, with 13 bases separating them. CDR3 size: 14 residues. Germline V gene data show CDR1 as LNHDA and CDR2 as SQIVND (reference sequence).

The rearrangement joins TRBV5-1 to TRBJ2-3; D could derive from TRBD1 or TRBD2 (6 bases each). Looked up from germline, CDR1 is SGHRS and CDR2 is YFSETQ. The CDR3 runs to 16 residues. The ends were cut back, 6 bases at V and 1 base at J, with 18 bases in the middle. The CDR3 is CASKERGPPRTDTQYF. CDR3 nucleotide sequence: TGCGCCAGCAAGGAACGGGGGCCACCTCGCACAGATACGCAGTATTTT.

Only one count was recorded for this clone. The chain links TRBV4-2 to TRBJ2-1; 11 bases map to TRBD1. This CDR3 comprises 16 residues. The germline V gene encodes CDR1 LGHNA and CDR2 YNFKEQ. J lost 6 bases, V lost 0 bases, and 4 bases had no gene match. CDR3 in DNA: TGTGCCAGCAGCCAAGAGGGGACAGGGGGGGGCAATGAGCAGTTCTTC. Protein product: CASSQEGTGGGNEQFF.

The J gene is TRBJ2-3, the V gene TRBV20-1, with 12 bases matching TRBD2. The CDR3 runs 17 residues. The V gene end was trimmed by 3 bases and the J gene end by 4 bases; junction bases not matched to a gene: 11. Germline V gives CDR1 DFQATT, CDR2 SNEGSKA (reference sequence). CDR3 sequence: CSASLAGGLISPDTQYF. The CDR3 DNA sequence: TGCAGTGCTAGTCTAGCGGGGGGGCTTATAAGCCCAGATACGCAGTATTTT.

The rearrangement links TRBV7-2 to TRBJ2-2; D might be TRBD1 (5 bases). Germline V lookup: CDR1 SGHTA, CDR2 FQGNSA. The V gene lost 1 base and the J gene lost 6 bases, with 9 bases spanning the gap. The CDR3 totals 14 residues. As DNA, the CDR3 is TGTGCCAGCAGCTTAGGGGGCACATCCGGGGAGCTGTTTTTT. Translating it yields CASSLGGTSGELFF. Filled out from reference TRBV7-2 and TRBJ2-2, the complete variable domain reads GAGVSQSPSNKVTEKGKDVELRCDPISGHTALYWYRQSLGQGLEFLIYFQGNSAPDKSGLPSDRFSAERTGGSVSTLTIQRTQQEDSAVYLCASSLGGTSGELFFGEGSRLTVL.

The CDR3 sequence is CASSLTTGRSHTEAFF. In DNA, the CDR3 is TGTGCCAGCAGCCTGACGACAGGGAGGTCTCACACTGAAGCTTTCTTT. The V gene is TRBV13, the J gene TRBJ1-1; 7 nucleotides match TRBD1. With V trimmed by 5 bases and J by 3 bases, 12 bases remained unmatched. Germline-derived CDR1 and CDR2 are PRHDT and FYEKMQ (reference sequence). This CDR3 comprises 16 residues.

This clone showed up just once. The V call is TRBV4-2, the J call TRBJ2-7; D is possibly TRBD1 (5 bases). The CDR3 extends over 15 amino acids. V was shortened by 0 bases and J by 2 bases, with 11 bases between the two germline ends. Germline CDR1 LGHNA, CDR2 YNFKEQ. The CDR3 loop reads CASSQESQGTYEQYF. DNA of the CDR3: TGTGCCAGCAGCCAAGAAAGTCAGGGAACCTACGAGCAGTACTTC.

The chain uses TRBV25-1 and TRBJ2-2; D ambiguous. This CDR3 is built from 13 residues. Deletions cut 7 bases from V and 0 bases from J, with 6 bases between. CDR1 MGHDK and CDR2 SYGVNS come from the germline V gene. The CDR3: CASMSSNTGELFF. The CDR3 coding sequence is TGTGCCAGCATGTCGTCGAACACCGGGGAGCTGTTTTTT.